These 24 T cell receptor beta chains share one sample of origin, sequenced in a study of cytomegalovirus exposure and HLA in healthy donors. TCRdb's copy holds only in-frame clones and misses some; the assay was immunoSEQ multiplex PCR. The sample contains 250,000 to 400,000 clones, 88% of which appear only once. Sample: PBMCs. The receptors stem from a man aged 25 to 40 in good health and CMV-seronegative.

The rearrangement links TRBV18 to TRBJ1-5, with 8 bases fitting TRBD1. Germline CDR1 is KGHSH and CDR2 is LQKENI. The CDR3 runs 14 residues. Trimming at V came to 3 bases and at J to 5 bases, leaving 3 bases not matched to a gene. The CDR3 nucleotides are TGTGCCAGCTCACCCGGGACAGGCTATCAGCCCCAGCATTTT. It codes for CASSPGTGYQPQHF.

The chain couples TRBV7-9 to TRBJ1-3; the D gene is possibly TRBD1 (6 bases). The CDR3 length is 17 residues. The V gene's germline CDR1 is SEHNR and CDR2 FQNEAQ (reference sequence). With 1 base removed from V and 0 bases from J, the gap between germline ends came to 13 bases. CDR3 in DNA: TGTGCCAGCAGCTTAGGGACGACAGGTGTCTCTGGAAACACCATATATTTT. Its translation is CASSLGTTGVSGNTIYF.

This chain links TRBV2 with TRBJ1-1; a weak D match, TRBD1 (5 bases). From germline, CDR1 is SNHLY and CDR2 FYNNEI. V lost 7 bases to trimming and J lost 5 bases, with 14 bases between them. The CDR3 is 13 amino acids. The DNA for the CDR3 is TGTGCCAGCAAACTGGGGCAGGAGACTGAAGCTTTCTTT. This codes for CASKLGQETEAFF.

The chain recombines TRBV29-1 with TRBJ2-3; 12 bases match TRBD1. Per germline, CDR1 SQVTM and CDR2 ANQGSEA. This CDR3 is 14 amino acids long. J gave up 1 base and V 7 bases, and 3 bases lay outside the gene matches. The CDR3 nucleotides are TGCAGCGCTGGGACAGGGGGCCGCACAGATACGCAGTATTTT. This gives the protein CSAGTGGRTDTQYF.

CDR3 nucleotides: TGTGCCAGCAGCGCCTTAAATGGGGGGGCCACAGATACGCAGTATTTT. Translating it yields CASSALNGGATDTQYF. The chain recombines TRBV9 with TRBJ2-3; D may be TRBD2 (7 bases). From germline, CDR1 is SGDLS and CDR2 YYNGEE. The ends were cut back, 3 bases at V and 2 bases at J, with 16 bases in the middle. The CDR3 has 16 amino acids.

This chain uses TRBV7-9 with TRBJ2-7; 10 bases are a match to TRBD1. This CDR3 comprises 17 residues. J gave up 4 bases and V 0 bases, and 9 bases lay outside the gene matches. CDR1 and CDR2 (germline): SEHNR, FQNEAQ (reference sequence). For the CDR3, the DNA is TGTGCCAGCAGCTTAGCCCCCTTAGTGGACAGGGGGTACGAGCAGTACTTC. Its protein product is CASSLAPLVDRGYEQYF.

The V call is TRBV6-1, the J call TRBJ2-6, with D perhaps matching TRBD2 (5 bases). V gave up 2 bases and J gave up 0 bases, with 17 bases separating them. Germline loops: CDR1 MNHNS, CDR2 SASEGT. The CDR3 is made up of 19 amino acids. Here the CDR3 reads CASSEHQVLASSGANVLTF. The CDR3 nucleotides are TGTGCCAGCAGTGAACATCAGGTCCTAGCTTCCTCTGGGGCCAACGTCCTGACTTTC.

The CDR3 nucleotides read TGTGCCATCAGTGAGGTCGGGGTAAGCGATGAGCAGTTCTTC. Translating it yields CAISEVGVSDEQFF. J is TRBJ2-1 and V is TRBV10-3, with D possibly being TRBD2 (5 bases). CDR3 length: 14 residues. V was clipped by 2 bases and J by 8 bases, with 13 bases between them. The V gene's germline CDR1 is ENHRY and CDR2 SYGVKD.

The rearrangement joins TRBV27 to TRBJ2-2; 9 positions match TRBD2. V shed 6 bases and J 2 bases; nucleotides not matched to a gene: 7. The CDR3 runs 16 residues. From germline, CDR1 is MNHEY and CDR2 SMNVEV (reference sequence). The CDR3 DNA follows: TGTGCCAGCAGACAGAGCGGGGGGCCAAACACCGGGGAGCTGTTTTTT. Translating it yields CASRQSGGPNTGELFF.

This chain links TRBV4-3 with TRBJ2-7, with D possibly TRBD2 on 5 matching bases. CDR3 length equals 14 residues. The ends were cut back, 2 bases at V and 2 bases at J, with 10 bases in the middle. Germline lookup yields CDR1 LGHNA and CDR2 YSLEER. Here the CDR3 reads CASSQTGSPYEQYF. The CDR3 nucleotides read TGCGCCAGCAGCCAAACGGGGTCCCCCTACGAGCAGTACTTC.

The CDR3: CASSARQGMRYEQYF. The DNA for the CDR3 is TGTGCCAGCAGTGCCCGACAGGGTATGAGGTACGAGCAGTACTTC. The chain uses TRBV27 and TRBJ2-7, with 7 nucleotides matching TRBD1. The CDR3 has 15 residues. Germline CDR1 and CDR2: MNHEY and SMNVEV (reference sequence). The junction had 11 bases not matched to a gene; V was cut back by 5 bases and J by 4 bases.

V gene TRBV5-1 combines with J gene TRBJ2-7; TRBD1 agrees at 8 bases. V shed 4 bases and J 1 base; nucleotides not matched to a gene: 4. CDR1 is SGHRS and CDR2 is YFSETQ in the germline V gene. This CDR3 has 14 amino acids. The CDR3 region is CASSRTGSSYEQYF. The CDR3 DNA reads TGCGCCAGCAGCCGGACAGGGAGTTCCTACGAGCAGTACTTC.

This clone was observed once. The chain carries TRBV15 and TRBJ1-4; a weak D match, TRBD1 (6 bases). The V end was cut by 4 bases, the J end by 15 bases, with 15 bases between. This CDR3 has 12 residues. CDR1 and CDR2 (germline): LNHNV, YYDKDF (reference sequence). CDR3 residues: CATSKGGPILFF. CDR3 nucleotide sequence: TGTGCCACCAGCAAAGGGGGACCGATCTTGTTTTTT.

The CDR3 sequence: CASSLQAGGTDTQYF. The CDR3 DNA reads TGCGCCAGCAGCTTACAAGCGGGGGGGACAGATACGCAGTATTTT. The chain joins TRBV5-1 to TRBJ2-3; 10 nucleotides line up with TRBD2. The CDR3 consists of 15 residues. Germline V gives CDR1 SGHRS, CDR2 YFSETQ. The V gene end was trimmed by 2 bases and the J gene end by 3 bases; junction bases not matched to a gene: 3. The whole variable domain, remainder taken from reference TRBV5-1 and TRBJ2-3, is KAGVTQTPRYLIKTRGQQVTLSCSPISGHRSVSWYQQTPGQGLQFLFEYFSETQRNKGNFPGRFSGRQFSNSRSEMNVSTLELGDSALYLCASSLQAGGTDTQYFGPGTRLTVL.

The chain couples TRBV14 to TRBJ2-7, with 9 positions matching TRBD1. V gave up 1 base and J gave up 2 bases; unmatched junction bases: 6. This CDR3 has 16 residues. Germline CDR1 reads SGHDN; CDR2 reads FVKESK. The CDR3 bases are TGTGCCAGCAGCCAAGCTCTTGGGGACAGGGCCTACGAGCAGTACTTC. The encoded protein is CASSQALGDRAYEQYF.

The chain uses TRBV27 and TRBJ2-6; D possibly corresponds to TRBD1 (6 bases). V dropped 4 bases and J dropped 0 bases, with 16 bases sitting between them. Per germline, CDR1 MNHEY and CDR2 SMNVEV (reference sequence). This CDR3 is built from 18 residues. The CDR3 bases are TGTGCCAGCAGTTCTGACAGGACTCCTTACTCTGGGGCCAACGTCCTGACTTTC. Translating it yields CASSSDRTPYSGANVLTF.

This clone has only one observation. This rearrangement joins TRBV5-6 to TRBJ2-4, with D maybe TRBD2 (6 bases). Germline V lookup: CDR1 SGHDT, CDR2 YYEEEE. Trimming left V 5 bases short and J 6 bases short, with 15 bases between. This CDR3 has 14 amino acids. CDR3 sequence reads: CASRGVAEGNIQYF. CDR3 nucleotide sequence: TGTGCCAGCAGGGGCGTAGCGGAGGGAAACATTCAGTACTTC.

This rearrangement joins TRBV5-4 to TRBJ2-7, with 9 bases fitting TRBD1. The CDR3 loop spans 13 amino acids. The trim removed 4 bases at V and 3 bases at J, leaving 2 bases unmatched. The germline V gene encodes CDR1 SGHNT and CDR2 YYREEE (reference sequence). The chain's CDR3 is CASSLDRGYEQYF. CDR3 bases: TGTGCCAGCAGCCTGGACAGGGGCTACGAGCAGTACTTC.

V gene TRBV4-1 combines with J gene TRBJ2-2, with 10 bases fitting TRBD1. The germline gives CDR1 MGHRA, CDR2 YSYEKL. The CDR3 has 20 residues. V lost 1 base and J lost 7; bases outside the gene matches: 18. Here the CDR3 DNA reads TGCGCCAGCAGCCAAGGAGGGACAGGGGAAGTAGCGGGGACGGGCGGGGAGCTGTTTTTT. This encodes CASSQGGTGEVAGTGGELFF.

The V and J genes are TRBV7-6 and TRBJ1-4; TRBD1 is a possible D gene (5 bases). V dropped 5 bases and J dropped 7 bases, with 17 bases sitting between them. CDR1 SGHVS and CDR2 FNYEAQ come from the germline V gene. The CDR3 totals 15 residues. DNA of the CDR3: TGTGCCAGCAGCAGAAAGGGTGGGGCGACTGAAAAACTGTTTTTT. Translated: CASSRKGGATEKLFF.

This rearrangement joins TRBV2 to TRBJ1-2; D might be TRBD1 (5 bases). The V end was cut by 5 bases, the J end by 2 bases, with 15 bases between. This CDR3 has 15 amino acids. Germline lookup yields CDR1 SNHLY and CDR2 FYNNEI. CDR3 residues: CASSQETVFNYGYTF. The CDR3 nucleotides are TGTGCCAGCAGTCAAGAGACAGTCTTCAACTATGGCTACACCTTC.

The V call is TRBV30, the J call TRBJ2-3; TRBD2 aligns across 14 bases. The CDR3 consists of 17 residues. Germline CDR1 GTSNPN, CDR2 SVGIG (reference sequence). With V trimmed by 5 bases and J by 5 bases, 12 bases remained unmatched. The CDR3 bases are TGTGCCTGGGAGCCTGGGGGGACTAGCGGGGGTCTAGATACGCAGTATTTT. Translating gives CAWEPGGTSGGLDTQYF. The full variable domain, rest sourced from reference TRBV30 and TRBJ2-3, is SQTIHQWPATLVQPVGSPLSLECTVEGTSNPNLYWYRQAAGRGLQLLFYSVGIGQISSEVPQNLSASRPQDRQFILSSKKLLLSDSGFYLCAWEPGGTSGGLDTQYFGPGTRLTVL.

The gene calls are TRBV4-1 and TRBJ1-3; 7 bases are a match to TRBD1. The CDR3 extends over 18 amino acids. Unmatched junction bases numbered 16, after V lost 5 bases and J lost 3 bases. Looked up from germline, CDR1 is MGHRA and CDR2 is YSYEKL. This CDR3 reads CASSSPGRGGAIGNTIYF. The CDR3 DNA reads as TGCGCCAGCAGCTCCCCAGGGAGAGGGGGCGCAATTGGAAACACCATATATTTT.

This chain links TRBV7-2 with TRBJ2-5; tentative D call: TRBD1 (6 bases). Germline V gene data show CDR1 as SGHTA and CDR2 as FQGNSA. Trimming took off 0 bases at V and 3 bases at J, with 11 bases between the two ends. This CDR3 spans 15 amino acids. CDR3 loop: CASSLARGNKETQYF. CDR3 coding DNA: TGTGCCAGCAGCTTAGCCAGGGGAAACAAAGAGACCCAGTACTTC.